This T cell receptor beta chain is from a study of PD-L1 blockade in urothelial cancer. This table comes from immunoSEQ multiplex PCR, and its TCRdb copy is limited to in-frame clones, with some not included. In the table there are 100,000 to 150,000 clones, 86% of which are singletons. A note on this clone: Its antigen is not known.

Documented time point: peripheral blood 6 weeks after treatment start. Germline assignment: CDR1 SGHTA and CDR2 FQGNSA. Between the trimmed V and J ends, which lost 1 base and 5 bases, there was a span of 19 bases. The CDR3 totals 17 residues. General observations from the study: It was durable-benefit patients whose tumor-associated blood clones expanded more at 3 weeks.

The chain joins TRBV7-2 to TRBJ2-3; D gene unclear. The sequence derives from a middle-aged man with urothelial cancer. The input for sequencing was PBMCs, taken around atezolizumab (anti-PD-L1) treatment. Here the CDR3 DNA reads TGTGCCAGCAGCTTAGTAGGCTCCCTAAATCGAGGAGATACGCAGTATTTT. Protein sequence: CASSLVGSLNRGDTQYF.